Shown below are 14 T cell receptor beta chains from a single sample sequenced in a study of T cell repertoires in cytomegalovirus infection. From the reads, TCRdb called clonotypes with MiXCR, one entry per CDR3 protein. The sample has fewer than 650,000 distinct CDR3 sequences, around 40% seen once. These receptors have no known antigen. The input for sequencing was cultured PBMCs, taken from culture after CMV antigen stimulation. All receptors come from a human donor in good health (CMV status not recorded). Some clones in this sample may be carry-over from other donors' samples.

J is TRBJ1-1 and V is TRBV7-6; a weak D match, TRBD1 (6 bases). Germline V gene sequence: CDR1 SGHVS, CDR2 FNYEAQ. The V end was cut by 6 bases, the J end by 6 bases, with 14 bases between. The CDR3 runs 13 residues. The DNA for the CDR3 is TGTGCCAGCAGTTCGTACAGGGACCCTGAAGCTTTCTTT. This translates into CASSSYRDPEAFF.

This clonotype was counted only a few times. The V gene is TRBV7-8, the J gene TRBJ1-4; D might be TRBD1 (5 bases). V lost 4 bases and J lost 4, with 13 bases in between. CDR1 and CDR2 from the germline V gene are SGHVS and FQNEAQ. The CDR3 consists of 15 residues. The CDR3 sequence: CASSSRAGNNEKLFF. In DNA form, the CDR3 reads TGTGCCAGCAGCTCCCGTGCAGGGAATAATGAAAAACTGTTTTTT.

In DNA form, the CDR3 reads TGTGCCAGCAGCTCAAGACGCGGACAGGGTTATGAAAAACTGTTTTTT. Its protein product is CASSSRRGQGYEKLFF. The V and J genes are TRBV7-2 and TRBJ1-4; 8 nucleotides align to TRBD1. The germline CDR1 and CDR2 sequences are SGHTA and FQGNSA. The CDR3 has 16 amino acids. The junction had 10 bases not matched to a gene; V was cut back by 4 bases and J by 6 bases.

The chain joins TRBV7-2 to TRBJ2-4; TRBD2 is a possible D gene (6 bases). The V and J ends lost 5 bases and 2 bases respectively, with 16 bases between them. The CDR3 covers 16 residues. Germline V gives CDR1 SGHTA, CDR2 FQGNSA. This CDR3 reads CASSPQRVQSKNIQYF. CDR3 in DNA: TGTGCCAGCAGCCCCCAGCGGGTACAATCCAAAAACATTCAGTACTTC.

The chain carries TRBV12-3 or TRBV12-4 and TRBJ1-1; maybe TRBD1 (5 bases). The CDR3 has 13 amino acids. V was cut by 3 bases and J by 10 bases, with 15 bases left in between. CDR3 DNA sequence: TGTGCCAGCAGTTTGATGACAGAGTCAACAGCTTTCTTT. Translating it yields CASSLMTESTAFF.

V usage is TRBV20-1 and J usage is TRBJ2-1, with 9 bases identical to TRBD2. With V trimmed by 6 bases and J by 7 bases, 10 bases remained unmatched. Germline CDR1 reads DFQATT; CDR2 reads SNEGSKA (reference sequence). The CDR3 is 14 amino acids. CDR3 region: CSAHPGTSRNEQFF. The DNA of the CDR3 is TGCAGTGCCCATCCCGGGACTAGCAGGAATGAGCAGTTCTTC.

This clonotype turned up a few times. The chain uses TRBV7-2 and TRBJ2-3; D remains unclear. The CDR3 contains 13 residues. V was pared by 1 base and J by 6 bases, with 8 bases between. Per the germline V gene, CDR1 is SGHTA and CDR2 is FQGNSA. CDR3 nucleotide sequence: TGTGCCAGCAGCTTAGTTGGGCACGATACGCAGTATTTT. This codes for CASSLVGHDTQYF.

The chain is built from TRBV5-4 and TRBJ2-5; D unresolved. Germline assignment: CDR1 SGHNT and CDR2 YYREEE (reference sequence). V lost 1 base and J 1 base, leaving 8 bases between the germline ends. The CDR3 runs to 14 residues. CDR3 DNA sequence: TGTGCCAGCAGCTTGTACGTGGGCCAAGAGACCCAGTACTTC. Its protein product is CASSLYVGQETQYF.

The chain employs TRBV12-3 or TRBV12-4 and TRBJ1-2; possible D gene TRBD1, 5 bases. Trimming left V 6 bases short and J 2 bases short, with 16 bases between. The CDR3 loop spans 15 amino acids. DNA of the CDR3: TGTGCCAGCAGACTGGGGCAGGGCCGAAACTATGGCTACACCTTC. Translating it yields CASRLGQGRNYGYTF.

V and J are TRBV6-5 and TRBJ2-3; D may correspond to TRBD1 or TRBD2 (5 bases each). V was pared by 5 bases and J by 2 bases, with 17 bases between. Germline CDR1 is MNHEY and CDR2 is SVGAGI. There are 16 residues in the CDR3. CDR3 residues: CASSRMSRGYTDTQYF. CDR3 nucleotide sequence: TGTGCCAGCAGTCGAATGTCGAGGGGTTACACAGATACGCAGTATTTT.

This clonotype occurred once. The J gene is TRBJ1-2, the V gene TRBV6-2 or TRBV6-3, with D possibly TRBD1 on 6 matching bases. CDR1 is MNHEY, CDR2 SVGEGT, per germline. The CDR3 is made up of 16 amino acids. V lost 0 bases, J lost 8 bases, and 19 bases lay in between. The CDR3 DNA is TGTGCCAGCAGTTACTCGACCGCGGACAGCCATGGGGGCTACACCTTC. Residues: CASSYSTADSHGGYTF.

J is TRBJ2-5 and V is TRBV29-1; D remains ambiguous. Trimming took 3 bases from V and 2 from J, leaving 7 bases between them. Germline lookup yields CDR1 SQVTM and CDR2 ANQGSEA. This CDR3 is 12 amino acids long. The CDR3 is CSVEGLQETQYF. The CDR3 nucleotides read TGCAGCGTTGAGGGATTACAAGAGACCCAGTACTTC.

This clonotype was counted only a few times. CDR3 in DNA: TGTGCCGCGACAGGGGAGGCCGGGGAGCTGTTTTTT. It yields the protein CAATGEAGELFF. This chain uses TRBV10-3 with TRBJ2-2; 8 bases agree with TRBD1. V dropped 11 bases and J dropped 6; count of bases not matched to a gene: 5. CDR1 is ENHRY and CDR2 is SYGVKD in the germline V gene. This CDR3 contains 12 residues.

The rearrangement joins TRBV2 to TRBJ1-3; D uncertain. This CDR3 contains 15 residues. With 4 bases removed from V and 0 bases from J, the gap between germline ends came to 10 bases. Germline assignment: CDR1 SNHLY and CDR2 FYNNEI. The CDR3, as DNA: TGTGCCAGCAGTGTTCGGGGATTCTCTGGAAACACCATATATTTT. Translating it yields CASSVRGFSGNTIYF.